This record concerns one T cell receptor (beta chain) sequence. Its matching antigen is unknown. The data stem from a study of T cell responses to AZD1222 COVID-19 vaccine. Study-level findings and limits: Repertoires were collected only later (after the peak T cell response had occurred). Females outnumbered males among donors, who were mostly white British; clonal diversity was possibly underestimated.

The CDR3 has 15 residues. Germline CDR1 and CDR2: SQVTM and ANQGSEA. Trimming took off 2 bases at V and 0 bases at J, with 12 bases between the two ends. Sequencing used immunoSEQ multiplex PCR; TCRdb keeps in-frame clones, though not all of them. Of 83,000 or so clones in the sample, under 95% were seen once. The sequence came from an adult who received the AZD1222 COVID-19 vaccine. V usage is TRBV29-1 and J usage is TRBJ2-3; D unclear. The input for sequencing was peripheral blood, taken 28 days after the second AZD1222 dose. In DNA, the CDR3 is TGCAGCGTTGAATCCAGCCTTCCAAGCACAGATACGCAGTATTTT. Protein sequence: CSVESSLPSTDTQYF.